The 24 T cell receptor beta chains reported below all come from one sample, sequenced in a study of blood T cell repertoires in COVID-19. Sequenced by immunoSEQ multiplex PCR; TCRdb stores in-frame clones only, minus some. The sample contains about 480,000 clones, around nine tenths of which appear only once. Sequencing was done on a sample of PBMCs or T cells enriched from blood (not recorded which). The receptor source for this set is a woman aged 40 to 50 who had recovered from COVID-19.

The rearrangement joins TRBV4-3 to TRBJ1-1; a possible D gene is TRBD1 (6 bases). Germline CDR1 reads LGHNA; CDR2 reads YSLEER. V was cut by 0 bases and J by 5 bases, with 19 bases left in between. The CDR3 has 17 amino acids. The CDR3 here is CASSQDISRGGLTEAFF. In DNA form, the CDR3 reads TGCGCCAGCAGCCAAGATATCAGTAGGGGGGGCCTGACTGAAGCTTTCTTT.

V is TRBV3-1 (or the pseudogene TRBV3-2) and J is TRBJ2-7; the match to TRBD1 covers 9 bases. The germline CDR1 and CDR2 sequences are LGHDT and YNNKEL (reference sequence). J lost 4 bases, V lost 3 bases, and 10 bases had no gene match. The CDR3 has 16 residues. Here the CDR3 reads CASSHTGGIPFYEQYF. The CDR3, as DNA: TGTGCCAGCAGCCACACAGGGGGCATCCCCTTTTACGAGCAGTACTTC.

The gene calls are TRBV6-2 or TRBV6-3 and TRBJ2-7; 9 bases map to TRBD2. Unmatched junction bases numbered 9, after V lost 0 bases and J lost 0 bases. There are 18 residues in the CDR3. In germline, CDR1 is MNHEY, CDR2 SVGEGT. The CDR3 here is CASSYSASGRWSSYEQYF. The CDR3, as DNA: TGTGCCAGCAGTTACTCGGCCAGCGGGAGGTGGAGCTCCTACGAGCAGTACTTC.

This sequence joins TRBV6-5 and TRBJ2-7; no firm D call. The CDR3 is 16 residues long. Germline values: CDR1 MNHEY, CDR2 SVGAGI. V lost 0 bases and J lost 4, with 16 bases in between. CDR3 in amino acids: CASSYSFDVGKYEQYF. CDR3 bases: TGTGCCAGCAGTTACTCGTTTGATGTGGGCAAATACGAGCAGTACTTC.

The DNA of the CDR3 is TGTGCCAGTAGTATTAGGCGGGACGCCGGGGAGCTGTTTTTT. This sequence encodes CASSIRRDAGELFF. The chain employs TRBV19 and TRBJ2-2, with D perhaps matching TRBD2 (6 bases). Germline assignment: CDR1 LNHDA and CDR2 SQIVND (reference sequence). The V and J ends lost 3 bases and 6 bases respectively, with 11 bases between them. The length of the CDR3 is 14 residues. Together with reference TRBV19 and TRBJ2-2, the CDR3 gives the full variable domain: DGGITQSPKYLFRKEGQNVTLSCEQNLNHDAMYWYRQDPGQGLRLIYYSQIVNDFQKGDIAEGYSVSREKKESFPLTVTSAQKNPTAFYLCASSIRRDAGELFFGEGSRLTVL.

The chain links TRBV9 to TRBJ2-5; 7 bases fit TRBD2. The CDR3 is made up of 16 amino acids. The V and J ends lost 2 bases and 3 bases, in that order; junction bases with no gene match: 10. Germline CDR1 and CDR2: SGDLS and YYNGEE. This CDR3 reads CASSVAAGARKETQYF. The CDR3 region has the DNA TGTGCCAGCAGCGTCGCGGCGGGAGCACGTAAAGAGACCCAGTACTTC.

The genes are TRBV3-1 (or the pseudogene TRBV3-2) and TRBJ2-7; 10 bases match TRBD1. This CDR3 contains 16 residues. Trimming took 1 base from V and 3 from J; bases not matched to a gene: 6. Germline CDR1 LGHDT, CDR2 YNNKEL (reference sequence). In DNA form, the CDR3 reads TGTGCCAGCAGCCAAGGGACAGGGGGATCCCGCTACGAGCAGTACTTC. This translates into CASSQGTGGSRYEQYF.

The rearrangement joins TRBV4-2 to TRBJ2-7; 13 nucleotides align to TRBD2. The V and J ends lost 1 base and 6 bases, in that order; junction bases with no gene match: 6. Germline CDR1 reads LGHNA; CDR2 reads YNFKEQ. This CDR3 has 16 amino acids. In DNA, the CDR3 is TGTGCCAGCAGCCAAGTATTGGGACTAGCGGGGATCGAGCAGTACTTC. Translating it yields CASSQVLGLAGIEQYF.

This rearrangement joins TRBV10-2 to TRBJ2-1, with 9 bases matching TRBD2. Germline values: CDR1 WSHSY, CDR2 SAAADI. The junction had 4 bases not matched to a gene; V was cut back by 6 bases and J by 13 bases. The CDR3 has 11 residues. The CDR3 nucleotides are TGCGCCAGCAGCGCTAGCGGGAACCAGTTCTTC. This gives the protein CASSASGNQFF.

The rearrangement uses TRBV2 and TRBJ1-2, with a tentative D call TRBD1 (5 bases). The CDR3 runs to 13 residues. The ends were cut back, 0 bases at V and 9 bases at J, with 11 bases in the middle. The germline gives CDR1 SNHLY, CDR2 FYNNEI. The CDR3 loop reads CASSEAEGVRYTF. CDR3 nucleotide sequence: TGTGCCAGCAGTGAAGCGGAAGGGGTGCGCTACACCTTC.

The chain joins TRBV18 to TRBJ1-5, with a tentative D call TRBD1 (5 bases). The CDR3 contains 15 residues. V lost 3 bases and J 3 bases, leaving 12 bases between the germline ends. CDR1 is KGHSH and CDR2 is LQKENI in the germline V gene. For the CDR3, the DNA is TGTGCCAGCTCACCGCGGCAGGGAACCAATCAGCCCCAGCATTTT. Encoded protein: CASSPRQGTNQPQHF.

V and J are TRBV7-2 and TRBJ1-2; 7 bases are shared with TRBD1. Germline V lookup: CDR1 SGHTA, CDR2 FQGNSA. V trimming: 5 bases; J trimming: 7 bases; junction bases outside the gene matches: 10. This CDR3 has 14 residues. The CDR3 DNA is TGTGCCAGCAGCCCCGGACAGGAAAGGGGTGGCTACACCTTC. Its translation is CASSPGQERGGYTF.

V is TRBV4-2 and J is TRBJ2-7, with 14 bases that match TRBD2. CDR1 LGHNA and CDR2 YNFKEQ come from the germline V gene. The CDR3 covers 15 residues. J was trimmed by 5 bases and V by 4 bases; bases with no gene match: 4. For the CDR3, the DNA is TGTGCCAGCAGCCCCGGGACTAGCGGGAGACACGAGCAGTACTTC. Protein product: CASSPGTSGRHEQYF.

The rearrangement joins TRBV4-3 to TRBJ2-1; weak D call: TRBD1 (5 bases). Trimming took 0 bases from V and 2 from J, leaving 8 bases between them. This CDR3 comprises 15 residues. Germline CDR1 reads LGHNA; CDR2 reads YSLEER. CDR3 sequence: CASSQDPGTYNEQFF. CDR3 DNA sequence: TGCGCCAGCAGCCAAGATCCAGGGACCTACAATGAGCAGTTCTTC.

V and J are TRBV6-2 or TRBV6-3 and TRBJ2-5; 10 positions agree with TRBD1. The CDR3 loop spans 15 amino acids. The V gene end was trimmed by 1 base and the J gene end by 5 bases; junction bases not matched to a gene: 4. CDR1 and CDR2 from the germline V gene are MNHEY and SVGEGT. CDR3 DNA: TGTGCCAGCAGTTACTATGGGACAGGGGAGGAGACCCAGTACTTC. This encodes CASSYYGTGEETQYF.

The chain links TRBV7-2 to TRBJ1-1; D uncertain. CDR3 length equals 15 residues. The V and J ends lost 7 bases and 1 base respectively, with 16 bases between them. Germline values: CDR1 SGHTA, CDR2 FQGNSA. CDR3 in DNA: TGTGCCAGCAACGAAGCGGGAGGGCGGAACACTGAAGCTTTCTTT. Protein sequence: CASNEAGGRNTEAFF.

The chain uses TRBV5-1 and TRBJ1-6, with D hard to call. The V end was cut by 4 bases, the J end by 6 bases, with 14 bases between. Looked up from germline, CDR1 is SGHRS and CDR2 is YFSETQ. The CDR3 is 15 residues long. The CDR3 region has the DNA TGCGCCAGCAGCCCCGACCCAGGCCTTAATTCACCCCTCCACTTT. Its protein is CASSPDPGLNSPLHF.

This chain links TRBV3-1 (or the pseudogene TRBV3-2) with TRBJ2-1; tentative D call: TRBD1 (6 bases). Germline V CDR1 and CDR2: LGHDT, YNNKEL (reference sequence). V lost 0 bases to trimming and J lost 1 base, with 13 bases between them. CDR3 length: 17 amino acids. CDR3 sequence (DNA): TGTGCCAGCAGCCAAGATACAGGGTGGGCATCCTACAATGAGCAGTTCTTC. Amino acid sequence: CASSQDTGWASYNEQFF.

CDR3 sequence (DNA): TGTGCCATCAGTGGGGACAGAAACTCTGGGGCCAACGTCCTGACTTTC. It codes for CAISGDRNSGANVLTF. The chain combines TRBV10-3 with TRBJ2-6, with 7 bases that match TRBD1. Germline CDR1 ENHRY, CDR2 SYGVKD. This CDR3 is 16 amino acids long. V lost 4 bases to trimming and J lost 0 bases; unmatched junction nucleotides: 3.

V is TRBV7-9 and J is TRBJ2-1; perhaps TRBD2 as D (6 bases). The ends were cut back, 5 bases at V and 1 base at J, with 12 bases in the middle. Germline V gene lookup returns CDR1 SEHNR and CDR2 FQNEAQ (reference sequence). The CDR3 contains 15 residues. CDR3 residues: CASSPSGYSYNEQFF. In nucleotides, the CDR3 is TGTGCCAGCAGCCCCAGCGGGTATTCCTACAATGAGCAGTTCTTC.

The chain is built from TRBV11-3 and TRBJ1-1, with 9 bases identical to TRBD1. The CDR3 is made up of 15 amino acids. Germline assignment: CDR1 SGHNT and CDR2 YENEEA. With 3 bases clipped from V and 1 base from J, the junction kept 3 bases outside the gene matches. The CDR3: CASSFSGQGNTEAFF. CDR3 coding DNA: TGTGCCAGCAGCTTCTCGGGACAGGGGAACACTGAAGCTTTCTTT.

The chain is built from TRBV19 and TRBJ2-7; 7 bases are a match to TRBD1. This CDR3 spans 16 amino acids. Germline CDR1 and CDR2: LNHDA and SQIVND (reference sequence). V trimming: 8 bases; J trimming: 3 bases; junction bases outside the gene matches: 16. CDR3 DNA sequence: TGTGCCAGTCAATCAGACAGGGCCCTACGAATCTACGAGCAGTACTTC. Amino acids: CASQSDRALRIYEQYF.

The chain combines TRBV7-6 with TRBJ2-1; 7 nucleotides match TRBD1. The CDR3 extends over 15 amino acids. The germline CDR1 and CDR2 sequences are SGHVS and FNYEAQ. J gave up 3 bases and V 5 bases, and 7 bases lay outside the gene matches. CDR3 residues: CASSRPGQFYNEQFF. The CDR3 DNA follows: TGTGCCAGCAGCCGACCGGGACAGTTCTACAATGAGCAGTTCTTC.

In nucleotides, the CDR3 is TGTGCCAGCAGCAATATACGGACAGGGCAAAACACTGAAGCTTTCTTT. This encodes CASSNIRTGQNTEAFF. The chain has TRBV21-1 and TRBJ1-1; the D call of TRBD1 is as the table states it, not checked on the DNA. TRBV21-1 is classified as a pseudogene. The CDR3 runs 16 residues.